Sequencing of this T cell receptor beta chain was carried out in a study of cytomegalovirus exposure and HLA in healthy donors. Turning to the study itself: The approximately 110 validation repertoires and the approximately 640 first-cohort repertoires shared a platform, a later analysis reported.

Germline loops: CDR1 SEHNR, CDR2 FQNEAQ (reference sequence). CDR3 length equals 14 residues. V lost 11 bases to trimming and J lost 5 bases, with 19 bases between them. These donors were members of the roughly 110-subject validation cohort, a group separate from the roughly 670-subject first cohort. In regard to this clone: Its antigen is not known.

Profiling relied on immunoSEQ multiplex PCR, and the TCRdb table lists in-frame clones only, not all of them. The sample includes a few hundred thousand clones, 70% to 90% of them seen just once. Overall study results and limits: There were 150 to 200 TCR beta chains listed as cytomegalovirus-associated. The classifier reportedly diagnosed cytomegalovirus status with high specificity and sensitivity.

The sequenced sample consisted of PBMCs. The receptor was isolated from a woman aged 18-30 years in good health and CMV-seronegative. V is TRBV7-9 and J is TRBJ1-5, with D possibly being TRBD1 (5 bases). CDR3 nucleotides: TGTGCCTCCTCCGGGGGAGATCCGGATCAGCCCCAGCATTTT. This encodes CASSGGDPDQPQHF.